One sample yielded the 3 T cell receptor beta chains listed below, sequenced in a study of tumor-infiltrating lymphocytes in primary liver carcinoma. Unsorted whole blood yielded blood RNA, and germline DNA was extracted as well. Production of TCR beta cDNA used approximately 480 ng total RNA together with a constant-region primer. Libraries for TCR beta were built through three nested multiplex PCR rounds, which together made up a slightly modified ARM-PCR procedure. The first two PCR rounds, roughly 11 cycles each, used TRBV1-TRBV30 forward primers and a C-beta reverse primer. TCRdb itself ran the multiplex PCR reads through MiXCR, one entry per CDR3 protein. This sample yields 300,000 to 400,000 distinct CDR3 sequences, of which approximately 65% are seen a single time; around 9.5% belongs to the top ten. Sequenced material: peripheral blood. These receptors were taken from a man in his forties with primary liver carcinoma and hepatitis B virus infection.

This clonotype was found a few times. The genes are TRBV30 and TRBJ2-2, with 7 bases aligning to TRBD2. This CDR3 region has 13 residues. Germline CDR1 reads GTSNPN; CDR2 reads SVGIG (reference sequence). V shed 4 bases, J shed 1 base, and the junction held 0 bases outside the gene matches. The CDR3 DNA reads as TGTGCCTGGACTAGCGGGAACACCGGGGAGCTGTTTTTT. Translated: CAWTSGNTGELFF.

On this clonotype: The missing conserved phenylalanine or tryptophan at the end of this CDR3 makes a read error likely. The rearrangement uses TRBV5-1 and TRBJ1-2; 7 positions agree with TRBD1. CDR3 length: 16 residues. Germline-derived CDR1 and CDR2 are SGHRS and YFSETQ. Unmatched junction bases numbered 9, after V lost 0 bases and J lost 4 bases. The CDR3 sequence is CASSLGQGVVFYGYTI. CDR3 coding DNA: TGCGCCAGCAGCTTGGGACAGGGTGTAGTATTCTATGGCTACACCATC.

In this sample, this clonotype turned up once. Given a much more abundant clone one base away, this may be a read error. The chain employs TRBV5-1 and TRBJ2-2; D possibly corresponds to TRBD1 (6 bases). CDR3 length: 14 amino acids. Germline V CDR1 and CDR2: SGHRS, YFSETQ. CDR3 amino acids: CASSSGQPTGDLFF. Here the CDR3 DNA reads TGCGCCAGCAGCTCAGGACAGCCCACCGGGGACCTGTTTTTT.